This is a list of T cell receptor beta chains from one sample in a study of T cells expressing NK-cell markers. TCRdb reprocessed the 5' RACE reads and reports one entry per CDR3 protein, with no DNA. Here the sample table reports roughly 350,000 distinct CDR3 sequences. The specimen was blood T cells: a sorted CD56 or NKG2C T cell subset, CD4+ or CD8+ T cells, or bulk PBMC T cells (not recorded which). All receptors come from a man aged 18-75 years in good health. CDR3s include the opening cysteine and the closing phenylalanine or tryptophan.

J | V | CDR3
TRBJ2-7 | TRBV7-2 | CASSLRGVSSYEQYF
TRBJ2-5 | TRBV5-1 | CASSLAIMGDRYQETQYF
TRBJ1-2 | TRBV19 | CASSIRRDGYTF
TRBJ2-3 | TRBV7-2 | CASSLLQRSTDTQYF
TRBJ1-2 | TRBV20-1 | CSARVTETNYGYTF
TRBJ2-7 | TRBV20-1 | CSASWRDYEQYF
TRBJ1-2 | TRBV29-1 | CSVGGWDSEHGYTF
TRBJ2-1 | TRBV25-1 | CASSEGFDNEQFF
TRBJ1-4 | TRBV7-8 | CASSLVETTNEKLFF
TRBJ2-3 | TRBV7-3 | CASSLTSTSTPQYF
TRBJ2-3 | TRBV5-1 | CASGWTEPLSTDTQYF
TRBJ1-3 | TRBV28 | CASSLLGNTIYF
TRBJ1-6 | TRBV5-5 | CASQTVWNSPLHF
TRBJ1-1 | TRBV20-1 | CSTGAGGFEAFF
TRBJ1-4 | TRBV19 | CASSTGGRLEEKLFF
TRBJ2-3 | TRBV7-2 | CASSLALTSSTQYF
TRBJ2-7 | TRBV2 | CASRPGQGTFDEQYF
TRBJ2-3 | TRBV7-2 | CAISPRGIRTDTQYF
TRBJ1-5 | TRBV7-9 | CASRTDNQPQHF
TRBJ2-1 | TRBV30 | CAWSKGWNEQFF
TRBJ2-1 | TRBV10-3 | CAISDLVGSSGAWNEQFF
TRBJ2-3 | TRBV20-1 | CSARAKPGQLTSSTDTQYF
TRBJ2-3 | TRBV11-1 | CASSHPGGKRVAGRTDTQYF